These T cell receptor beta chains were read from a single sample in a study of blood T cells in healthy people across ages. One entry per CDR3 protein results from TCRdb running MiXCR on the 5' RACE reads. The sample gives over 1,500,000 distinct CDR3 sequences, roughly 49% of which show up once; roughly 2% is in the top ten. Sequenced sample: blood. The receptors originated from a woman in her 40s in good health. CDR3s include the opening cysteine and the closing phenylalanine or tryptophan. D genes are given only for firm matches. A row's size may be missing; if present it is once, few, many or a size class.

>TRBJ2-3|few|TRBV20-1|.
CSAEPGAGSTDTQYF
TGCAGTGCCGAACCAGGAGCGGGTAGCACAGATACGCAGTATTTT
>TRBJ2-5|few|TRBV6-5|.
CASRRGHQETQYF
TGTGCCAGCAGACGGGGACACCAAGAGACCCAGTACTTC
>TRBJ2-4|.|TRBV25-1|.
CASSEGENIQYF
TGTGCCAGCAGTGAAGGCGAAAACATTCAGTACTTC
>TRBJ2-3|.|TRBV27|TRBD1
CATTLGTGTDTQYF
TGTGCCACTACCCTCGGGACAGGCACAGATACGCAGTATTTT
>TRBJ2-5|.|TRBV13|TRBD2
CASSSHETGTREETQYF
TGTGCCAGCAGCTCTCACGAAACCGGGACTAGAGAAGAGACCCAGTACTTC
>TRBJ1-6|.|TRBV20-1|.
CSARVEGRSDSPLHF
TGCAGTGCTAGAGTCGAGGGCAGGTCGGACTCACCCCTCCACTTT
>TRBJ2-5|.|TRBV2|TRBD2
CASRAGLAGGRRETQYF
TGTGCCAGCAGGGCCGGACTAGCGGGGGGGCGAAGAGAGACCCAGTACTTC
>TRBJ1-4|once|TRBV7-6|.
CASSLGSRATNEKLFF
TGTGCCAGCAGCTTAGGGTCCCGCGCAACTAATGAAAAACTGTTTTTT
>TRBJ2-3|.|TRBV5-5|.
CASSRFPDTQYF
TGTGCCAGCAGCCGCTTCCCGGATACGCAGTATTTT
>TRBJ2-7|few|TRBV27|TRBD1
CASRRTGGGEQYF
TGTGCCAGCAGGCGGACAGGGGGTGGCGAGCAGTACTTC
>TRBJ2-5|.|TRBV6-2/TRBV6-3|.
CASSVTGLSETQYF
TGTGCCAGCAGTGTAACAGGGCTCTCGGAGACCCAGTACTTC
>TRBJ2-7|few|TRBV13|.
CASSLWANRSPEQYF
TGTGCCAGCAGCTTATGGGCTAACAGGTCGCCCGAGCAGTACTTC
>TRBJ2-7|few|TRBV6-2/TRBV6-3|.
CASSYLTGTIFYEQYF
TGTGCCAGCAGTTACCTGACAGGAACGATCTTCTACGAGCAGTACTTC
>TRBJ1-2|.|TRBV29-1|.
CSVDRHPTYGYTF
TGCAGCGTTGACCGTCACCCGACCTATGGCTACACCTTC